This TCR beta chain came from a study of sequential checkpoint blockade in melanoma. Overall study: Arm A got nivolumab then ipilimumab; arm B the reverse, 1:1. Both treatment sequences were followed by maintenance nivolumab.

In regard to this clone: A read error may produce the germline difference seen at one junction end.

Sample treatment: randomized to nivolumab then ipilimumab (arm A) or the reverse (arm B). PBMC sorting kept live CD3+CD8+ cells without CD19 or CD56. The CDR3 sequence is 16 residues long. CDR1 and CDR2 from the germline V gene are MDHEN and SYDVKM. The data were produced by immunoSEQ multiplex PCR, yet TCRdb's version contains in-frame clones alone and is incomplete. Among roughly 20,000 clones listed, about 83% were seen once. This rearrangement joins TRBV28 to TRBJ2-7; D is uncertain. This clonotype was sampled from a human donor with melanoma. Here the sequenced sample was CD8+ T cells sorted from blood (inferred from file names), taken from a patient given nivolumab and ipilimumab in sequence. The CDR3: CASRLSRLDNYYEQYF. The CDR3 DNA is TGTGCCAGCAGGTTATCCCGTTTGGATAACTACTACGAGCAGTACTTC.